This T cell receptor beta chain derives from a study of blood T cells in healthy people across ages. Trimming pared 5 bases from V and 4 bases from J, leaving 8 bases between. The germline gives CDR1 SGHVS, CDR2 FNYEAQ. CDR3 size: 12 residues. Through a sample-barcoded 5' primer and a J-beta primer mix, a second PCR was run for roughly 7 to 12 cycles. Each CDR3 protein is one row after TCRdb ran MiXCR on the 5' RACE reads. The sample shows about 1.1 million distinct CDR3 sequences, approximately 38% of them seen only once. Study observations and caveats: Higher diversity and more naive CD4+ cells were features of long-lived donors, compared to aged donors. Getting older went along with TCR beta diversity per million T cells dropping roughly linearly. The diversity estimates, figures obtained from one million T cells, were considered underestimates.

As concerns this clonotype: Its antigen is still unknown.

Each sample used at least 6 million PBMCs. The rearrangement uses TRBV7-6 and TRBJ1-1, with no clear D. This receptor was taken from a man between 18 and 35 years old in good health. Sample: blood. Here the CDR3 DNA reads TGTGCCAGCAGCCTCATCACCACTGAAGCTTTCTTT. It is translated as CASSLITTEAFF.